The clone carrying this T cell receptor beta chain has at least ten counts. Its antigen is currently unknown. This CDR3 is built from 17 residues. Germline-derived CDR1 and CDR2 are ENHRY and SYGVKD. After removal of 2 bases from V and 4 bases from J, the junction contained 11 bases not matched to a gene. The data belong to a study of CD8+CD57+ T cells in acquired aplastic anemia. Study details: The study obtained an average of around 3.4 ug of DNA from sorted CD4+ and CD8+ cells. Study-wide points: The number of CD8+ CDR3 sequences shared by patients and controls was about 27. A significant difference in CD8+ Simpson's diversity between patients and controls was not found.

For CDR3 and TCR beta VDJ profiling, genomic DNA was the template used. TCRdb re-derived calls from the reads in MiXCR, one entry per CDR3 protein. This table has under 200,000 distinct CDR3 sequences, roughly 45% appearing once. This clonotype was obtained from a human donor in good health. Sequencing was performed on sorted CD4+, CD8+, or CD8+CD57+ T cells (not recorded which) from PBMCs. The chain is built from TRBV10-3 and TRBJ2-1; 7 bases are a match to TRBD2. CDR3 amino acids: CAISEMIAGVRYNEQFF. The DNA of the CDR3 is TGTGCCATCAGTGAGATGATTGCGGGAGTCCGTTACAATGAGCAGTTCTTC.